A single sample gave rise to the 29 T cell receptor beta chains below, sequenced in a study of T cell clusters in autoimmune cytopenias. One tube held mixed TRB-A and TRB-B primer pools for touch-down PCR. For each CDR3 protein, TCRdb gives one entry from its re-call of the multiplex PCR reads, without DNA. Seen in this sample are 2,000 to 2,500 distinct CDR3 sequences; the ten most common clones hold roughly a sixth. TRB amplification used approximately 270 ng of peripheral blood genomic DNA. In addition, the sample was reused for a study of T cell repertoires in aging, cancer and after chemotherapy.

Source material: peripheral blood. The receptors come from a human donor in good health.

The chain couples TRBV12-3 or TRBV12-4 to TRBJ1-1; TCRdb picks TRBD1, but there is no DNA to check that call. This CDR3 contains 14 residues. The CDR3 reads CASTRWGMNTEAFF.

The gene calls are TRBV6-1 and TRBJ1-3; as DNA is missing, the TRBD1 call by TCRdb cannot be tested. The CDR3 length is 19 residues. Germline CDR1 MNHNS, CDR2 SASEGT. Here the CDR3 reads CASSYSGGAPLSSGNTIYF.

This chain joins TRBV20-1 and TRBJ2-1; TCRdb's D call, TRBD2, is unchecked because there is no DNA. CDR3 length: 18 amino acids. CDR1 is DFQATT, CDR2 SNEGSKA, per germline (reference sequence). CDR3 in amino acids: CSAEGLAGSGGAGHEQFF.

J is TRBJ2-2 and V is TRBV7-2. The germline V gene encodes CDR1 SGHTA and CDR2 FQGNSA. The CDR3 has 14 residues. CDR3 in amino acids: CASSSAGNTGELFF.

In terms of frequency, this clonotype is medium-sized (0.01 to 0.1%). The CDR3 loop is CASSLGLADEQFF. The chain recombines TRBV6-4 with TRBJ2-1. Looked up from germline, CDR1 is MRHNA and CDR2 is SNTAGT. The CDR3 totals 13 residues.

According to its frequency, this clonotype is large. The rearrangement links TRBV19 to TRBJ1-2. This CDR3 is built from 13 residues. Germline CDR1 is LNHDA and CDR2 is SQIVND (reference sequence). The CDR3 loop reads CASSMLADYGYTF.

By frequency, this clonotype is medium-sized. The chain uses TRBV20-1 and TRBJ2-1; the D call from TCRdb, TRBD1, cannot be confirmed without DNA. The CDR3 loop spans 11 amino acids. In germline, CDR1 is DFQATT, CDR2 SNEGSKA (reference sequence). The CDR3 spells CSATIAPEQFF.

This clonotype counts as medium-sized by frequency. This chain uses TRBV5-6 with TRBJ2-7; the D call of TRBD2 rests on TCRdb alone, since no DNA is present to check it. The CDR3 length is 15 residues. Germline CDR1 is SGHDT and CDR2 is YYEEEE. CDR3 region: CASSLTPRGMGEQYF.

By frequency, this clonotype is medium-sized. The CDR3 sequence: CASSGGIETQYF. J is TRBJ2-5 and V is TRBV6-2 or TRBV6-3; TCRdb lists TRBD1, though no DNA is available to test this call. The CDR3 contains 12 residues. The germline gives CDR1 MNHEY, CDR2 SVGEGT.

This clonotype is labeled large based on frequency. The chain couples TRBV19 to TRBJ2-1; the D call of TRBD1 rests on TCRdb alone, since no DNA is present to check it. Per germline, CDR1 LNHDA and CDR2 SQIVND (reference sequence). The CDR3 totals 17 residues. CDR3 residues: CASSERGGGLGRNEQFF.

The chain has TRBV28 and TRBJ2-7; without DNA, the TCRdb call of TRBD1 cannot be checked. Germline assignment: CDR1 MDHEN and CDR2 SYDVKM. This CDR3 region has 16 residues. CDR3 sequence: CASSDCWQGRRYEQYF.

This clonotype ranks as medium-sized in terms of frequency. The rearrangement joins TRBV7-2 to TRBJ2-7; the TRBD1 assignment by TCRdb is unverifiable without DNA. Germline V gene data show CDR1 as SGHTA and CDR2 as FQGNSA. The CDR3 runs to 13 residues. CDR3 residues: CASSLNSGGEQYF.

According to its frequency, this clonotype is medium-sized. This chain joins TRBV7-6 and TRBJ1-3. This CDR3 is 15 amino acids long. Germline assignment: CDR1 SGHVS and CDR2 FNYEAQ. The CDR3 here is CASSPTSYSGNTIYF.

This rearrangement joins TRBV19 to TRBJ1-5; TCRdb calls TRBD1, which cannot be checked without DNA. Germline CDR1 is LNHDA and CDR2 is SQIVND (reference sequence). The CDR3 runs 17 residues. CDR3 protein: CASSKTGTGFGNQPQHF.

Considering frequency, this clonotype is medium-sized. This rearrangement joins TRBV19 to TRBJ2-1; no DNA is available, so the TRBD2 call from TCRdb remains unchecked. CDR1 LNHDA and CDR2 SQIVND come from the germline V gene (reference sequence). This CDR3 has 22 residues. The CDR3 loop reads CASSRPSTGTSGGTRSYNEQFF.

The rearrangement links TRBV29-1 to TRBJ1-1; TCRdb outputs TRBD1, but without DNA this stays unchecked. Germline loops: CDR1 SQVTM, CDR2 ANQGSEA. This CDR3 region has 13 residues. The CDR3 region is CSVAGQMNTEAFF.

This clonotype is medium-sized by frequency. The rearrangement uses TRBV14 and TRBJ1-2. Germline CDR1 reads SGHDN; CDR2 reads FVKESK. The CDR3 is made up of 16 amino acids. The CDR3 sequence is CASSQALGGSSYGYTF.

This clonotype shows up as medium-sized (0.01 to 0.1%) by frequency. This chain uses TRBV5-1 with TRBJ2-1; TCRdb outputs TRBD2, but without DNA this stays unchecked. The CDR3 length is 12 residues. The germline gives CDR1 SGHRS, CDR2 YFSETQ. CDR3 loop: CASSRLAGVQFF.

Its frequency marks this clonotype as medium-sized. V usage is TRBV11-2 and J usage is TRBJ2-3; as DNA is missing, the TRBD1 call by TCRdb cannot be tested. The V gene's germline CDR1 is SGHAT and CDR2 FQNNGV. The CDR3 covers 13 residues. This CDR3 reads CASSLGRGGTQYF. The full variable domain, with the rest looked up from reference TRBV11-2 and TRBJ2-3, is EAGVAQSPRYKIIEKRQSVAFWCNPISGHATLYWYQQILGQGPKLLIQFQNNGVVDDSQLPKDRFSAERLKGVDSTLKIQPAKLEDSAVYLCASSLGRGGTQYFGPGTRLTVL.

This clonotype is labeled large based on frequency. The CDR3 here is CARRTGGGSPLHF. This rearrangement joins TRBV30 to TRBJ1-6; lacking DNA, the TRBD1 call made by TCRdb goes unchecked. The CDR3 runs to 13 residues. Germline-derived CDR1 and CDR2 are GTSNPN and SVGIG (reference sequence).

By frequency, this clonotype registers large. This chain joins TRBV6-6 and TRBJ2-2; the D gene TCRdb calls, TRBD1, cannot be checked with no DNA. The CDR3 has 17 amino acids. Germline-derived CDR1 and CDR2 are MNHNY and SVGAGI (reference sequence). The CDR3 loop is CASSTGTGRSNTGELFF.

By frequency, this clonotype registers medium-sized. The CDR3 sequence is CATLPQGFSNEQFF. The chain links TRBV6-2 or TRBV6-3 to TRBJ2-1; there is no DNA to check the TCRdb D call of TRBD1. This CDR3 is built from 14 residues. Germline CDR1 is MNHEY and CDR2 is SVGEGT.

The chain joins TRBV7-2 to TRBJ1-4; the TCRdb D gene call, TRBD1, has no DNA to confirm it. The CDR3 consists of 15 residues. Looked up from germline, CDR1 is SGHTA and CDR2 is FQGNSA. The CDR3 sequence is CASSLADREEEKLFF.

By frequency, this clonotype is large (0.1 to 1%). This rearrangement joins TRBV19 to TRBJ2-2; TCRdb's D call of TRBD1 is untestable without DNA. The CDR3 consists of 13 residues. The germline V gene has CDR1 LNHDA and CDR2 SQIVND (reference sequence). The CDR3 is CASWTGFAGELFF.

This clonotype counts as medium-sized by frequency. The chain is built from TRBV19 and TRBJ2-3; checking the TCRdb D call of TRBD1 is not possible without DNA. CDR3 length equals 21 residues. Germline CDR1 reads LNHDA; CDR2 reads SQIVND (reference sequence). The CDR3 here is CASSIDLWRQGLSERPDTQYF.

This chain links TRBV25-1 with TRBJ2-3; TCRdb reports TRBD2, a call that lacks DNA to check it against. Per germline, CDR1 MGHDK and CDR2 SYGVNS. The CDR3 has 16 amino acids. The CDR3 here is CASSEFGGLSTDTQYF.

Considering frequency, this clonotype is medium-sized. The gene calls are TRBV30 and TRBJ2-2; TCRdb picks TRBD1, but there is no DNA to check that call. Germline CDR1 reads GTSNPN; CDR2 reads SVGIG (reference sequence). The CDR3 is 14 residues long. The CDR3 loop reads CACGRGAGTGELFF.

This clonotype is called medium-sized (0.01 to 0.1%) based on its frequency. The V and J genes are TRBV12-3 or TRBV12-4 and TRBJ2-3; absent DNA, TCRdb's TRBD1 call cannot be checked. This CDR3 contains 15 residues. The CDR3 spells CASSTGQGTTDTQYF.

This clonotype ranks as medium-sized in terms of frequency. The chain combines TRBV6-5 with TRBJ1-5. The germline gives CDR1 MNHEY, CDR2 SVGAGI. This CDR3 is 13 amino acids long. This CDR3 reads CASSYSRNQPQHF.